The next 15 T cell receptor beta chains were all read from a single sample in a study of blood T cell repertoires in COVID-19. Here immunoSEQ multiplex PCR was the method, and the copy in TCRdb shows in-frame clones only, minus some. This table holds roughly 370,000 clones, around nine tenths found once. The sequencing input was PBMCs or T cells enriched from blood (not recorded which). Receptors originate from a woman between 45 and 65 years old who had recovered from COVID-19.

The V and J genes are TRBV7-9 and TRBJ1-4, with 7 bases matching TRBD1. V lost 5 bases to trimming and J lost 4 bases; unmatched junction nucleotides: 4. Germline CDR1 SEHNR, CDR2 FQNEAQ (reference sequence). The CDR3 covers 14 residues. The CDR3 nucleotides are TGTGCCAGCAGCCGGACAGGTAGTAATGAAAAACTGTTTTTT. Protein: CASSRTGSNEKLFF.

The J gene is TRBJ1-4, the V gene TRBV20-1; D gene uncertain. V lost 6 bases and J lost 16, with 15 bases in between. The CDR3 is 10 amino acids. The germline V gene has CDR1 DFQATT and CDR2 SNEGSKA (reference sequence). CDR3 coding DNA: TGCAGTGCCGGAACTACCTTGGGGTTTTTT. Protein product: CSAGTTLGFF.

The V gene is TRBV30, the J gene TRBJ1-6; 12 bases agree with TRBD1. CDR1 is GTSNPN and CDR2 is SVGIG in the germline V gene (reference sequence). The CDR3 contains 19 residues. With 5 bases clipped from V and 10 bases from J, the junction kept 21 bases outside the gene matches. CDR3 residues: CAWSKPGQGAFGSWSPLHF. The CDR3 DNA is TGTGCCTGGTCCAAACCGGGACAGGGGGCCTTCGGTTCCTGGTCACCCCTCCACTTT.

CDR3 in DNA: TGTGCCATTCGGACAGGGGGCTTTGCTGAAGCTTTCTTT. As protein: CAIRTGGFAEAFF. V gene TRBV10-3 combines with J gene TRBJ1-1, with 11 bases matching TRBD1. J was trimmed by 6 bases and V by 9 bases; bases with no gene match: 6. The germline V gene has CDR1 ENHRY and CDR2 SYGVKD. The CDR3 runs 13 residues.

The chain has TRBV19 and TRBJ1-2, with TRBD1 as a possible D gene (6 bases). The CDR3 is 12 residues long. V shed 6 bases and J shed 8 bases, with 13 bases lying between them. Germline V gene data show CDR1 as LNHDA and CDR2 as SQIVND (reference sequence). Here the CDR3 reads CASSLGQYGYTF. The CDR3 DNA follows: TGTGCCAGTAGCCTAGGACAGTACGGCTACACCTTC. The full variable domain, its missing parts supplied by reference TRBV19 and TRBJ1-2, is DGGITQSPKYLFRKEGQNVTLSCEQNLNHDAMYWYRQDPGQGLRLIYYSQIVNDFQKGDIAEGYSVSREKKESFPLTVTSAQKNPTAFYLCASSLGQYGYTFGSGTRLTVV.

V and J are TRBV30 and TRBJ1-1; D gene uncertain. The CDR3 runs 13 residues. Per germline, CDR1 GTSNPN and CDR2 SVGIG (reference sequence). V dropped 6 bases and J dropped 1 base, with 12 bases sitting between them. The CDR3 sequence is CACAKGGNTEAFF. In DNA form, the CDR3 reads TGTGCCTGCGCCAAGGGAGGGAACACTGAAGCTTTCTTT.

The chain links TRBV2 to TRBJ1-6; tentatively, D is TRBD1 (5 bases). From germline, CDR1 is SNHLY and CDR2 FYNNEI. Trimming took off 6 bases at V and 3 bases at J, with 15 bases between the two ends. The CDR3 is 16 residues long. DNA for the CDR3: TGTGCCAGCAGGGACATTAGTAAAAACTATAATTCACCCCTCCACTTT. It specifies CASRDISKNYNSPLHF. Based on the CDR3 plus reference TRBV2 and TRBJ1-6, the full variable domain is EPEVTQTPSHQVTQMGQEVILRCVPISNHLYFYWYRQILGQKVEFLVSFYNNEISEKSEIFDDQFSVERPDGSNFTLKIRSTKLEDSAMYFCASRDISKNYNSPLHFGNGTRLTVT.

The table lists this clone with a few counts. J is TRBJ2-7 and V is TRBV27; TRBD1 agrees at 7 bases. V trimming: 7 bases; J trimming: 4 bases; junction bases outside the gene matches: 10. CDR1 MNHEY and CDR2 SMNVEV come from the germline V gene (reference sequence). The CDR3 has 14 amino acids. The CDR3, as DNA: TGTGCCAGCACCTCGGGACAGATTAATTACGAGCAGTACTTC. Encoded protein: CASTSGQINYEQYF.

The chain couples TRBV4-2 to TRBJ1-5, with 8 bases aligning to TRBD1. This CDR3 comprises 20 residues. V dropped 1 base and J dropped 0; count of bases not matched to a gene: 14. The germline CDR1 and CDR2 sequences are LGHNA and YNFKEQ. CDR3 in DNA: TGTGCCAGCAGCCAAGCCCGGCTCGGACAGGGAAGTATTAGCAATCAGCCCCAGCATTTT. Its translation: CASSQARLGQGSISNQPQHF.

V and J are TRBV27 and TRBJ2-7, with 10 bases aligning to TRBD1. This CDR3 region has 15 residues. Per germline, CDR1 MNHEY and CDR2 SMNVEV (reference sequence). V was clipped by 5 bases and J by 9 bases; unmatched bases: 13. CDR3 residues: CASSLSGQGVSGQYF. The CDR3 nucleotides read TGTGCCAGCAGTCTGTCCGGACAGGGGGTTTCGGGGCAGTACTTC.

This clone was observed a single time. The V call is TRBV14, the J call TRBJ1-6; D unresolved. Trimming pared 3 bases from V and 0 bases from J, leaving 12 bases between. The CDR3 has 17 residues. The germline V gene has CDR1 SGHDN and CDR2 FVKESK. The CDR3 loop is CASSHRTGSSYNSPLHF. DNA of the CDR3: TGTGCCAGCAGCCACCGAACGGGGAGCTCCTATAATTCACCCCTCCACTTT.

This chain connects TRBV28 to TRBJ2-4, with D perhaps matching TRBD1 (6 bases). The CDR3 sequence is 13 residues long. The germline gives CDR1 MDHEN, CDR2 SYDVKM. V gave up 6 bases and J gave up 8 bases, with 14 bases separating them. For the CDR3, the DNA is TGTGCCAGCAGGGACAGTGCCCTTGACATTCAGTACTTC. The encoded protein is CASRDSALDIQYF.

This chain links TRBV15 with TRBJ1-5, with D possibly being TRBD1 (6 bases). Germline CDR1 reads LNHNV; CDR2 reads YYDKDF (reference sequence). Trimming left V 3 bases short and J 0 bases short, with 18 bases between. The CDR3 has 18 residues. CDR3 nucleotides: TGTGCCACCAGCAGCAGGGGAACAGGTTATAATAGCAATCAGCCCCAGCATTTT. Translation gives CATSSRGTGYNSNQPQHF.

CDR3 DNA sequence: TGTGCCAGCAGTCGGGATTATAATTCACCCCTCCACTTT. As protein: CASSRDYNSPLHF. The genes are TRBV12-3 or TRBV12-4 and TRBJ1-6; D gene uncertain. This CDR3 spans 13 amino acids. V shed 5 bases and J shed 4 bases, with 6 bases lying between them.

This chain uses TRBV5-5 with TRBJ2-7; 7 bases match TRBD1. Germline values: CDR1 SGHKS, CDR2 YYEKEE (reference sequence). This CDR3 is 14 amino acids long. Trimming removed 3 bases from V and 2 bases from J; junction bases left unmatched: 5. This chain's CDR3 is CASSYGQAAYEQYF. CDR3 in DNA: TGTGCCAGCAGCTACGGACAGGCGGCCTACGAGCAGTACTTC. The full variable domain, its missing parts supplied by reference TRBV5-5 and TRBJ2-7, is DAGVTQSPTHLIKTRGQQVTLRCSPISGHKSVSWYQQVLGQGPQFIFQYYEKEERGRGNFPDRFSARQFPNYSSELNVNALLLGDSALYLCASSYGQAAYEQYFGPGTRLTVT.